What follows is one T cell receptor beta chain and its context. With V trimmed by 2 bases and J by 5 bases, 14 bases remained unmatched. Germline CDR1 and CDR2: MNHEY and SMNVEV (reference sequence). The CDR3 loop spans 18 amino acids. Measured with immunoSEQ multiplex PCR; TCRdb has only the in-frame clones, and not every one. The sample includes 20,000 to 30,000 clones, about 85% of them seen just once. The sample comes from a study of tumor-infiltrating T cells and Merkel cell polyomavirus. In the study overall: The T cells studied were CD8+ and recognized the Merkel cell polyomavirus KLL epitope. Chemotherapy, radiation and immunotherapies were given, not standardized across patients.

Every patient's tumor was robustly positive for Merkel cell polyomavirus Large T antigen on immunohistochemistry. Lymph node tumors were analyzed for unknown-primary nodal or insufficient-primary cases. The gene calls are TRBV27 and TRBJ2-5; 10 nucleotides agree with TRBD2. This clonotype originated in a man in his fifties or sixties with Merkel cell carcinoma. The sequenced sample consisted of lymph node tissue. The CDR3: CASSLGPRLAGDGETQYF. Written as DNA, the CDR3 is TGTGCCAGCAGTTTAGGTCCGCGGCTAGCGGGGGATGGGGAGACCCAGTACTTC.